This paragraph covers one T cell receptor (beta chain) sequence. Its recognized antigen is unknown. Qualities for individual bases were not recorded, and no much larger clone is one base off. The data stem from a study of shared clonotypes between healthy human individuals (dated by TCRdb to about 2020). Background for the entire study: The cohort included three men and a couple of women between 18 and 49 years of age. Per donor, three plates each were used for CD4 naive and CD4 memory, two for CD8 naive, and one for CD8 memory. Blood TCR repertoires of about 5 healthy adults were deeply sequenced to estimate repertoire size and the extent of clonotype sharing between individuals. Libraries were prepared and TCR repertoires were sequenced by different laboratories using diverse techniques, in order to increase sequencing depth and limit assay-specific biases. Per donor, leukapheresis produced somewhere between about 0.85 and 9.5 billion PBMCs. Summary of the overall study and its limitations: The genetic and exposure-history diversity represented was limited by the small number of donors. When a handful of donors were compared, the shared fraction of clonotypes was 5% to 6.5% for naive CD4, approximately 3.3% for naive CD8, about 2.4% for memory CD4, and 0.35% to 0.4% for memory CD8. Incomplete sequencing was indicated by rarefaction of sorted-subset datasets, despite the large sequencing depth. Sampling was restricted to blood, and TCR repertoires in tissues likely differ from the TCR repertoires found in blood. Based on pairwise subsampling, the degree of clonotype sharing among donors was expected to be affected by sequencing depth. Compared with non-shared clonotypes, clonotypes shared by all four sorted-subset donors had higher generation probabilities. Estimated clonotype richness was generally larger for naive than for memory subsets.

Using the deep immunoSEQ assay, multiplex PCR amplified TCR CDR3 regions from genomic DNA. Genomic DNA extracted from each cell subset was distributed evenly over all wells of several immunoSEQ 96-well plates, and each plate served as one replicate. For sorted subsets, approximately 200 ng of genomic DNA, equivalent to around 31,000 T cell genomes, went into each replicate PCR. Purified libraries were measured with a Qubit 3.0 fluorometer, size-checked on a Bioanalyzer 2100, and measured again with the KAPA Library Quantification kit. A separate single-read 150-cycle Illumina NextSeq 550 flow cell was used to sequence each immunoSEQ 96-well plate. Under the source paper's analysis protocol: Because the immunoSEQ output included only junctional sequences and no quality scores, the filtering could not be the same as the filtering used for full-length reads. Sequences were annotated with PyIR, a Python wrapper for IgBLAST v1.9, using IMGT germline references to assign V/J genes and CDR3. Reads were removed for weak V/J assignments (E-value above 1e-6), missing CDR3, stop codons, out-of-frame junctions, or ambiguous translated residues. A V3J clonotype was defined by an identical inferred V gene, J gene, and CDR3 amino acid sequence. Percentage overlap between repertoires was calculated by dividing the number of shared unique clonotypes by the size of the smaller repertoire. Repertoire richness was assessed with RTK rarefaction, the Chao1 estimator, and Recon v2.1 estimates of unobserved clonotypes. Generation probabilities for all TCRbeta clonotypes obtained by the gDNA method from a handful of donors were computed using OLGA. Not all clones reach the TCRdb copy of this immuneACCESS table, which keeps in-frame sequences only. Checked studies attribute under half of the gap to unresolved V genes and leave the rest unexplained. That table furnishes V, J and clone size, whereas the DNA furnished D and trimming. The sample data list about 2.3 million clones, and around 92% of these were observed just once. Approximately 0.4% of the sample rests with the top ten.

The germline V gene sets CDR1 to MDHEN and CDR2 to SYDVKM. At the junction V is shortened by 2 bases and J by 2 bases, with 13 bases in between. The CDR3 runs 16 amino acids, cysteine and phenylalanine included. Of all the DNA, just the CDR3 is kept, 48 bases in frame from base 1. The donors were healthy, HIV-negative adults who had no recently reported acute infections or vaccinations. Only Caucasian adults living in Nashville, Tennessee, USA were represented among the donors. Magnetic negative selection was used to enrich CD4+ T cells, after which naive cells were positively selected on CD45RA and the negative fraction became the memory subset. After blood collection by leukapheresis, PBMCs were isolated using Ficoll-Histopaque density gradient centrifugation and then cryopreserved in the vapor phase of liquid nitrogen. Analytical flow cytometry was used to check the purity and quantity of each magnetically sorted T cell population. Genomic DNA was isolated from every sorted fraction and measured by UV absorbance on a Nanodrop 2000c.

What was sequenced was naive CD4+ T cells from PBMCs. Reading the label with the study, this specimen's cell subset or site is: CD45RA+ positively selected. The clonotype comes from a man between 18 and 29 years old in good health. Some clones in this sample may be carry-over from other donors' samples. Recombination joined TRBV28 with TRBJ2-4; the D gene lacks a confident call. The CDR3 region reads CASSLRPLSTKNIQYF. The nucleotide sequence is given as TGTGCCAGCAGTTTACGTCCCCTTTCGACCAAAAACATTCAGTACTTC.